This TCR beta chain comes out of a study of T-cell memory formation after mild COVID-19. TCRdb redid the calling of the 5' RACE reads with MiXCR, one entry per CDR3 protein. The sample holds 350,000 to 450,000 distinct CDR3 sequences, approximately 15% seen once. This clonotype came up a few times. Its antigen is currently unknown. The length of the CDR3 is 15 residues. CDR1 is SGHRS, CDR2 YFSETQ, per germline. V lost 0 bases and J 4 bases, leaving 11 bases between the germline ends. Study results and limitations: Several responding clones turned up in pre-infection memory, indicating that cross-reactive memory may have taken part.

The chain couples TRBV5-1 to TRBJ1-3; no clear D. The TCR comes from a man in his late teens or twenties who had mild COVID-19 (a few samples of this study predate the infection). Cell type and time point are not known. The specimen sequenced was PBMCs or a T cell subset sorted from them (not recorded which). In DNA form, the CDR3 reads TGCGCCAGCAGCTTGGGGGCCGCGGGGGGAAACACCATATATTTT. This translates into CASSLGAAGGNTIYF.